This TCR beta chain comes out of a study of blood T cell repertoires in COVID-19. At the level of the study: Material from acute and convalescent COVID-19 was sourced from the United States, Italy and Spain.

Produced via immunoSEQ multiplex PCR; TCRdb's table is partial and in-frame only. Of about 310,000 clones listed, more than 75% are singletons. With V trimmed by 0 bases and J by 5 bases, 10 bases remained unmatched. The CDR3 length is 17 residues. Germline CDR1 LNHNV, CDR2 YYDKDF (reference sequence). The chain is built from TRBV15 and TRBJ2-3; 8 nucleotides align to TRBD2. The TCR was taken from a man between 45 and 60 years old with active or convalescent COVID-19. Specimen: peripheral blood. The CDR3 nucleotides are TGTGCCACCAGCAGAGACATAGCGGGAATAAGTAGAGATACGCAGTATTTT. Its protein is CATSRDIAGISRDTQYF.